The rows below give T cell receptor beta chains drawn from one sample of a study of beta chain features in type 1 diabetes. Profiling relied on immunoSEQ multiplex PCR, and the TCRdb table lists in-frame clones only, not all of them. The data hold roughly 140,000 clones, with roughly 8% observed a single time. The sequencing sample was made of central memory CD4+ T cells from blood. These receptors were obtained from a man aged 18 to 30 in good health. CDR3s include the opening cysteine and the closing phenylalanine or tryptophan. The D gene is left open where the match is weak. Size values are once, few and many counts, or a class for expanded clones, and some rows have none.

cdr3_aa: CASTNLAGGRTDTQYF; cdr3_nt: TGCGCCAGCACCAATCTAGCGGGGGGTCGCACAGATACGCAGTATTTT; j_call: TRBJ2-3; v_call: TRBV5-1; clone_size: NA; d_call: TRBD2
cdr3_aa: CASSLTEYEQYF; cdr3_nt: TGTGCCAGCAGCTTAACGGAGTACGAGCAGTACTTC; j_call: TRBJ2-7; v_call: TRBV11-1; clone_size: many; d_call: NA
cdr3_aa: CASSFFRDRDTEAFF; cdr3_nt: TGTGCCAGCAGTTTTTTCCGGGACAGGGACACTGAAGCTTTCTTT; j_call: TRBJ1-1; v_call: TRBV6-5; clone_size: NA; d_call: TRBD1
cdr3_aa: CASSLDGLAAYEQYF; cdr3_nt: TGTGCCAGCAGCTTAGACGGACTAGCGGCCTACGAGCAGTACTTC; j_call: TRBJ2-7; v_call: TRBV7-8; clone_size: NA; d_call: TRBD2
cdr3_aa: CASSVGLARNTDTQYF; cdr3_nt: TGTGCCAGCAGCGTGGGACTAGCACGAAACACAGATACGCAGTATTTT; j_call: TRBJ2-3; v_call: TRBV9; clone_size: few; d_call: TRBD2
cdr3_aa: CASSSEDEQYF; cdr3_nt: TGTGCCAGCAGCTCGGAGGACGAGCAGTACTTC; j_call: TRBJ2-7; v_call: TRBV7-6; clone_size: many; d_call: NA
cdr3_aa: CASSLDRRTSGISGANVLTF; cdr3_nt: TGCGCCAGCAGCTTGGACCGGAGGACTAGCGGGATTTCCGGGGCCAACGTCCTGACTTTC; j_call: TRBJ2-6; v_call: TRBV5-1; clone_size: NA; d_call: TRBD2
cdr3_aa: CSAGQTNEQFF; cdr3_nt: TGCAGTGCAGGACAGACAAATGAGCAGTTCTTC; j_call: TRBJ2-1; v_call: TRBV20-1; clone_size: few; d_call: NA
cdr3_aa: CASSWTSGGGETQYF; cdr3_nt: TGCGCCAGCAGCTGGACTAGCGGGGGAGGGGAGACCCAGTACTTC; j_call: TRBJ2-5; v_call: TRBV5-1; clone_size: few; d_call: TRBD2
cdr3_aa: CASSSSAIAGGGLDNEQFF; cdr3_nt: TGTGCCAGCAGTTCCAGTGCTATAGCGGGAGGGGGCCTCGACAATGAGCAGTTCTTC; j_call: TRBJ2-1; v_call: TRBV11-2; clone_size: NA; d_call: TRBD2
cdr3_aa: CASSLVPGNYGYTF; cdr3_nt: TGCGCCAGCAGCTTGGTGCCGGGAAACTATGGCTACACCTTC; j_call: TRBJ1-2; v_call: TRBV5-1; clone_size: few; d_call: NA
cdr3_aa: CASSPLGRTGSDNQPQHF; cdr3_nt: TGTGCCAGTAGTCCCCTTGGGCGGACAGGATCGGACAATCAGCCCCAGCATTTT; j_call: TRBJ1-5; v_call: TRBV19; clone_size: few; d_call: TRBD1
cdr3_aa: CASSLRGSGGFTDTQYF; cdr3_nt: TGTGCCAGCAGCTTACGGGGTTCGGGAGGTTTTACAGATACGCAGTATTTT; j_call: TRBJ2-3; v_call: TRBV7-3; clone_size: few; d_call: TRBD2
cdr3_aa: CASSFNSNYGYTF; cdr3_nt: TGTGCCAGCAGCTTCAACAGTAACTATGGCTACACCTTC; j_call: TRBJ1-2; v_call: TRBV7-9; clone_size: few; d_call: NA
cdr3_aa: CASSFFASAGKETQYF; cdr3_nt: TGTGCCAGCAGCTTTTTTGCTAGTGCGGGAAAAGAGACCCAGTACTTC; j_call: TRBJ2-5; v_call: TRBV7-2; clone_size: NA; d_call: NA
cdr3_aa: CASSLQGALGTEAFF; cdr3_nt: TGTGCCAGCAGCTTACAGGGGGCGTTAGGCACTGAAGCTTTCTTT; j_call: TRBJ1-1; v_call: TRBV7-2; clone_size: NA; d_call: TRBD1
cdr3_aa: CASSEGTGNYGYTF; cdr3_nt: TGTGCCAGCAGTGAGGGGACAGGGAACTATGGCTACACCTTC; j_call: TRBJ1-2; v_call: TRBV2; clone_size: few; d_call: TRBD1
cdr3_aa: CASSPRPGTTNEKLFF; cdr3_nt: TGTGCCAGCTCACCACGGCCAGGGACAACTAATGAAAAACTGTTTTTT; j_call: TRBJ1-4; v_call: TRBV18; clone_size: NA; d_call: NA
cdr3_aa: CASSSITQGGGYTF; cdr3_nt: TGTGCCAGCAGTTCTATAACCCAGGGAGGAGGCTACACCTTC; j_call: TRBJ1-2; v_call: TRBV27; clone_size: NA; d_call: NA
cdr3_aa: CSVDGGQANTEAFF; cdr3_nt: TGCAGCGTTGACGGGGGACAGGCGAACACTGAAGCTTTCTTT; j_call: TRBJ1-1; v_call: TRBV29-1; clone_size: few; d_call: TRBD1
cdr3_aa: CASNKGAGAGGAYEQYF; cdr3_nt: TGCGCCAGCAACAAGGGGGCCGGGGCAGGAGGAGCCTACGAGCAGTACTTC; j_call: TRBJ2-7; v_call: TRBV5-1; clone_size: many; d_call: TRBD1
cdr3_aa: CASSFTGGTEAFF; cdr3_nt: TGTGCCAGCAGTTTTACAGGGGGCACTGAAGCTTTCTTT; j_call: TRBJ1-1; v_call: TRBV4-2; clone_size: few; d_call: TRBD1
cdr3_aa: CASSARINSPLHF; cdr3_nt: TGTGCCAGCAGCGCCAGGATAAATTCACCCCTCCACTTT; j_call: TRBJ1-6; v_call: TRBV9; clone_size: few; d_call: NA
cdr3_aa: CASSLDGTGGGTDTQYF; cdr3_nt: TGTGCCAGCAGCTTGGACGGGACAGGGGGCGGCACAGATACGCAGTATTTT; j_call: TRBJ2-3; v_call: TRBV7-2; clone_size: NA; d_call: TRBD1
cdr3_aa: CASSDQPPSGSPTQYF; cdr3_nt: TGTGCCAGCAGCGATCAACCCCCAAGCGGGAGCCCTACGCAGTATTTT; j_call: TRBJ2-3; v_call: TRBV11-2; clone_size: few; d_call: TRBD2
cdr3_aa: CASSYQSGLDYEQYF; cdr3_nt: TGTGCCAGCAGTTACCAATCGGGACTTGACTACGAGCAGTACTTC; j_call: TRBJ2-7; v_call: TRBV10-3; clone_size: NA; d_call: NA
cdr3_aa: CASTPTRGHLRDGYTF; cdr3_nt: TGTGCCAGCACCCCTACGCGGGGGCATCTTCGCGATGGCTACACCTTC; j_call: TRBJ1-2; v_call: TRBV11-1; clone_size: NA; d_call: NA
cdr3_aa: CAISGGTGTGITEAFF; cdr3_nt: TGTGCCATCAGTGGGGGAACCGGGACAGGAATCACTGAAGCTTTCTTT; j_call: TRBJ1-1; v_call: TRBV10-3; clone_size: many; d_call: TRBD1
cdr3_aa: CATQGDGYEQYF; cdr3_nt: TGTGCCACCCAGGGGGACGGCTACGAGCAGTACTTC; j_call: TRBJ2-7; v_call: TRBV7-9; clone_size: NA; d_call: TRBD1
cdr3_aa: CSGGGGTNYGYTF; cdr3_nt: TGCAGCGGGGGAGGGGGGACTAACTATGGCTACACCTTC; j_call: TRBJ1-2; v_call: TRBV29-1; clone_size: few; d_call: NA
cdr3_aa: CAWSPGQYSNQPQHF; cdr3_nt: TGTGCCTGGAGCCCCGGACAGTATAGCAATCAGCCCCAGCATTTT; j_call: TRBJ1-5; v_call: TRBV30; clone_size: few; d_call: NA
cdr3_aa: CASSQNSLVEKLFF; cdr3_nt: TGTGCCAGCAGTCAGAATTCCCTGGTAGAAAAACTGTTTTTT; j_call: TRBJ1-4; v_call: TRBV2; clone_size: NA; d_call: NA
cdr3_aa: CASSPGTLNTEAFF; cdr3_nt: TGTGCCAGCAGCCCCGGGACACTGAACACTGAAGCTTTCTTT; j_call: TRBJ1-1; v_call: TRBV7-3; clone_size: NA; d_call: NA
cdr3_aa: CASSSRQGGETQYF; cdr3_nt: TGTGCCAGCAGCTCACGACAGGGGGGAGAGACCCAGTACTTC; j_call: TRBJ2-5; v_call: TRBV7-9; clone_size: many; d_call: TRBD1
cdr3_aa: CATGGTLYEQYF; cdr3_nt: TGTGCCACCGGGGGGACCCTCTACGAGCAGTACTTC; j_call: TRBJ2-7; v_call: TRBV28; clone_size: many; d_call: TRBD2
cdr3_aa: CASRRGQGRQETQYF; cdr3_nt: TGTGCCAGCAGAAGGGGACAGGGAAGGCAAGAGACCCAGTACTTC; j_call: TRBJ2-5; v_call: TRBV28; clone_size: NA; d_call: TRBD1
cdr3_aa: CASSLAAGAYEQYF; cdr3_nt: TGTGCCAGCAGCTTAGCGGCAGGGGCCTACGAGCAGTACTTC; j_call: TRBJ2-7; v_call: TRBV7-2; clone_size: many; d_call: NA
cdr3_aa: CASSDRLASGELFF; cdr3_nt: TGTGCCAGCAGCGATCGACTAGCTTCCGGGGAGCTGTTTTTT; j_call: TRBJ2-2; v_call: TRBV9; clone_size: NA; d_call: TRBD2
cdr3_aa: CASSLLVGQYQETQYF; cdr3_nt: TGTGCCAGCAGCCTATTGGTGGGGCAGTACCAAGAGACCCAGTACTTC; j_call: TRBJ2-5; v_call: TRBV7-8; clone_size: few; d_call: NA
cdr3_aa: CSVRTEVTYEQYF; cdr3_nt: TGCAGCGTTCGGACAGAAGTAACCTACGAGCAGTACTTC; j_call: TRBJ2-7; v_call: TRBV29-1; clone_size: many; d_call: NA
cdr3_aa: CASSSEAKNIQYF; cdr3_nt: TGTGCCAGTAGCAGTGAAGCCAAAAACATTCAGTACTTC; j_call: TRBJ2-4; v_call: TRBV19; clone_size: NA; d_call: NA